This T cell receptor beta chain was identified in a study of blood T cell repertoires in COVID-19. Study-wide context: Whether acute or convalescent, the COVID-19 samples came from the United States, Italy and Spain. T cells, B-cell-depleted T cells, or PBMCs provided the cDNA or gDNA that served as material.

Authors' data handling: The authors estimated nucleated cell counts from reference gene primer amplification. The assay was immunoSEQ multiplex PCR, and TCRdb's table has in-frame clones only and misses some. D and trimming were read from the DNA, whereas the V and J calls and clone size are those reported in that table. This sample carries hundreds of thousands of clones, roughly 89% of them seen once, and the ten largest clones take around 1.4%. The CDR3 loop spans 13 amino acids. CDR1 SGHTA and CDR2 FQGNSA come from the germline V gene. V was cut by 1 base and J by 7 bases, with 7 bases left in between.

This receptor was obtained from a woman aged 25 to 39 with active or convalescent COVID-19. The sequenced material came from peripheral blood. The rearrangement links TRBV7-2 to TRBJ1-4; D is unresolved. For the CDR3, the DNA is TGTGCCAGCAGCTTAGGGGCGAGTGAAAAACTGTTTTTT. Translation: CASSLGASEKLFF.